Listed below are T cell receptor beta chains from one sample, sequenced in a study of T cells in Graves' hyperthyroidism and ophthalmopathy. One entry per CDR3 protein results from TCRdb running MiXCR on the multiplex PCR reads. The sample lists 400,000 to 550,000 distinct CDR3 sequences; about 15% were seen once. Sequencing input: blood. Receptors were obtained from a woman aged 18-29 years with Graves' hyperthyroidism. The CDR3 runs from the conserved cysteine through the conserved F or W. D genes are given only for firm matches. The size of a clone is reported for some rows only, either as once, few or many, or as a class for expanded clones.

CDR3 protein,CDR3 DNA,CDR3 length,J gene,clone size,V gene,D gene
CSASGALVGTGANNEQFF,TGCAGTGCTAGCGGGGCTCTTGTTGGGACAGGGGCGAACAATGAGCAGTTCTTC,18,TRBJ2-1,many,TRBV20-1,TRBD1
CSARGTNKRGQFF,TGCAGTGCTAGGGGGACTAATAAAAGGGGGCAGTTCTTC,13,TRBJ2-1,few,TRBV20-1,TRBD2
CSVPFSGPGRVRELFF,TGCAGTGTTCCCTTTTCCGGGCCCGGAAGGGTGCGGGAGCTGTTTTTT,16,TRBJ2-2,few,TRBV20-1,-
CASSLRGDSKETQYF,TGTGCCAGCAGCCTAAGAGGAGACTCGAAAGAGACCCAGTACTTC,15,TRBJ2-5,few,TRBV11-3,-
CASSFSGSSGIREQYF,TGTGCCAGCAGCTTCTCTGGGAGTAGCGGGATAAGGGAGCAGTACTTC,16,TRBJ2-7,-,TRBV7-9,TRBD2
CASSLGVLAYEQYF,TGCGCCAGCAGCTTGGGGGTACTTGCCTACGAGCAGTACTTC,14,TRBJ2-7,many,TRBV5-1,-
CASSHQDRDNTEAFF,TGCGCCAGCAGCCATCAAGACAGGGATAACACTGAAGCTTTCTTT,15,TRBJ1-1,-,TRBV4-1,TRBD1
CASSPGLAGGFRTGELFF,TGTGCCAGTAGTCCTGGACTAGCGGGAGGGTTCCGAACCGGGGAGCTGTTTTTT,18,TRBJ2-2,-,TRBV19,TRBD2
CASSRYGSTPNTEAFF,TGTGCCAGCAGCCGTTATGGGTCGACACCGAACACTGAAGCTTTCTTT,16,TRBJ1-1,many,TRBV12-3/TRBV12-4,-
CASSSAAPEAFF,TGTGCCAGCAGTTCAGCGGCCCCTGAAGCTTTCTTT,12,TRBJ1-1,many,TRBV12-3/TRBV12-4,-
CASSLRAPHGYTF,TGTGCCAGCAGCCTCCGGGCCCCCCATGGCTACACCTTC,13,TRBJ1-2,-,TRBV12-3/TRBV12-4,-
CAWSVVEGYTF,TGTGCCTGGAGTGTCGTTGAAGGCTACACCTTC,11,TRBJ1-2,many,TRBV30,-
CASSLILQGPSAPQHF,TGTGCCAGCAGTCTAATCCTACAGGGGCCCTCGGCCCCCCAGCATTTT,16,TRBJ1-5,-,TRBV6-1,TRBD1
CSVARAANYGYTF,TGCAGCGTCGCCAGGGCAGCTAACTATGGCTACACCTTC,13,TRBJ1-2,-,TRBV29-1,-
CASSTPVDSRSQAFF,TGTGCCAGCAGTACTCCGGTTGATTCCAGGAGTCAAGCTTTCTTT,15,TRBJ1-1,many,TRBV12-3/TRBV12-4,-
CASTGTSGSYEQYF,TGCGCCAGCACCGGGACTAGCGGCTCCTACGAGCAGTACTTC,14,TRBJ2-7,many,TRBV5-1,TRBD2
CASSFLAGRNTGELFF,TGCGCCAGCAGCTTCTTAGCGGGGAGGAACACCGGGGAGCTGTTTTTT,16,TRBJ2-2,once,TRBV5-1,TRBD2
CASSSTRTEQYF,TGTGCCAGCAGTTCGACTAGAACCGAGCAGTACTTC,12,TRBJ2-7,many,TRBV6-2/TRBV6-3,-
CASVDGNTEAFF,TGTGCCAGCGTCGACGGGAACACTGAAGCTTTCTTT,12,TRBJ1-1,many,TRBV2,-
CASSWVAGVKGTDTQYF,TGTGCCAGCAGTTGGGTAGCGGGAGTAAAGGGCACAGATACGCAGTATTTT,17,TRBJ2-3,many,TRBV27,TRBD2
CSARTGAQYGYTF,TGCAGTGCTAGGACAGGGGCGCAATATGGCTACACCTTC,13,TRBJ1-2,few,TRBV20-1,TRBD1
CSDRITSGMGEQFF,TGCAGCGACCGCATAACTAGCGGGATGGGTGAGCAGTTCTTC,14,TRBJ2-1,many,TRBV29-1,TRBD2
CASSLRNGLAGETQYF,TGTGCCAGCAGCTTGAGGAATGGGCTAGCAGGAGAGACCCAGTACTTC,16,TRBJ2-5,many,TRBV11-2,-
CASSSGGLRSYNEQFF,TGTGCCAGCAGTTCAGGGGGTCTGCGCTCCTACAATGAGCAGTTCTTC,16,TRBJ2-1,many,TRBV6-1,TRBD1
CASSPGLAGVGEQFF,TGTGCCAGCAGCCCGGGACTAGCGGGAGTCGGCGAGCAGTTCTTC,15,TRBJ2-1,many,TRBV7-2,TRBD2
CASSLPRDGAGTEAFF,TGTGCCAGCAGCCTCCCTAGGGACGGGGCGGGAACTGAAGCTTTCTTT,16,TRBJ1-1,many,TRBV9,-
CASSTSRDRNTEAFF,TGTGCCAGCAGCACGTCTCGGGACAGGAACACTGAAGCTTTCTTT,15,TRBJ1-1,many,TRBV7-9,TRBD1
CASSGTGPPQFF,TGTGCCAGCAGCGGCACCGGGCCTCCGCAGTTCTTC,12,TRBJ2-1,many,TRBV6-2/TRBV6-3,-
CASMGSLAFF,TGTGCCAGTATGGGGAGTTTAGCTTTCTTT,10,TRBJ1-1,many,TRBV19,-